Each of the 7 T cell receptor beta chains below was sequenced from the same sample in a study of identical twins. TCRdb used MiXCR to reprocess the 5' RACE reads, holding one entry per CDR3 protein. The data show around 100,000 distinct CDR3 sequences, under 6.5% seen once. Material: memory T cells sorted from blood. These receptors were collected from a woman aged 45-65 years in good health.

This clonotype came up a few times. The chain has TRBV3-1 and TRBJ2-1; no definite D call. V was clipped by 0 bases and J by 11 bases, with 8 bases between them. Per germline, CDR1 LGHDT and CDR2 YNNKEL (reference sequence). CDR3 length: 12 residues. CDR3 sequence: CASSQEAQKQFF. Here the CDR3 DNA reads TGTGCCAGCAGCCAAGAGGCCCAGAAGCAGTTCTTC.

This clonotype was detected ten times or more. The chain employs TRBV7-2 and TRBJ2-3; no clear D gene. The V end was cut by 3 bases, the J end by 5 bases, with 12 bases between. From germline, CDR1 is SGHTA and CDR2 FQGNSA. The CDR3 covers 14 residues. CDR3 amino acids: CASSFTPSGDTQYF. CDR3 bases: TGTGCCAGCAGCTTTACGCCCAGTGGAGATACGCAGTATTTT.

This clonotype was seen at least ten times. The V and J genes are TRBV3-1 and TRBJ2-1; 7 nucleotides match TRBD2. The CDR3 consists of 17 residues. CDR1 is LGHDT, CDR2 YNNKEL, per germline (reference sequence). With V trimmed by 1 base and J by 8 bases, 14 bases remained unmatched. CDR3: CASSQVRAAGVNDEQFF. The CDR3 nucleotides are TGTGCCAGCAGCCAAGTCCGCGCGGCGGGAGTTAATGATGAGCAGTTCTTC.

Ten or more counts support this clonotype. The chain's CDR3 is CASSATFTGELFF. The CDR3 DNA sequence: TGTGCCAGCAGCGCTACCTTTACCGGGGAGCTGTTTTTT. The genes are TRBV7-2 and TRBJ2-2; D remains ambiguous. With 5 bases removed from V and 5 bases from J, the gap between germline ends came to 9 bases. The germline V gene encodes CDR1 SGHTA and CDR2 FQGNSA. This CDR3 region has 13 residues.

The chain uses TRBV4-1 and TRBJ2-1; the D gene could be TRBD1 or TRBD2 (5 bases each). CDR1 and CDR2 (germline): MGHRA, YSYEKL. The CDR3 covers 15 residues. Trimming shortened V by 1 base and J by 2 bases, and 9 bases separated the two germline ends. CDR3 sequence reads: CASSQGGTAYNEQFF. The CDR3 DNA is TGCGCCAGCAGCCAAGGTGGGACCGCCTACAATGAGCAGTTCTTC.

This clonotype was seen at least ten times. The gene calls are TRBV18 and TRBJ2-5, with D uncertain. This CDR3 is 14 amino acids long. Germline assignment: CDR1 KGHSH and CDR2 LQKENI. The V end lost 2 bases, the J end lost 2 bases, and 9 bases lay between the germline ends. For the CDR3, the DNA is TGTGCCAGCTCACCATTACAGTCTCAAGAGACCCAGTACTTC. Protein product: CASSPLQSQETQYF.

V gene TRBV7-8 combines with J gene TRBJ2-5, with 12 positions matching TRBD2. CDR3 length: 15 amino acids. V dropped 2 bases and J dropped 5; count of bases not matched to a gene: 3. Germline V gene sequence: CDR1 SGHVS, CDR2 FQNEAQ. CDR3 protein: CASSLTLAGGETQYF. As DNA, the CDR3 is TGTGCCAGCAGCTTAACCCTAGCGGGAGGGGAGACCCAGTACTTC. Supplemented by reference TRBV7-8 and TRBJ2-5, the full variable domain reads GAGVSQSPRYKVAKRGQDVALRCDPISGHVSLFWYQQALGQGPEFLTYFQNEAQLDKSGLPSDRFFAERPEGSVSTLKIQRTQQEDSAVYLCASSLTLAGGETQYFGPGTRLLVL.